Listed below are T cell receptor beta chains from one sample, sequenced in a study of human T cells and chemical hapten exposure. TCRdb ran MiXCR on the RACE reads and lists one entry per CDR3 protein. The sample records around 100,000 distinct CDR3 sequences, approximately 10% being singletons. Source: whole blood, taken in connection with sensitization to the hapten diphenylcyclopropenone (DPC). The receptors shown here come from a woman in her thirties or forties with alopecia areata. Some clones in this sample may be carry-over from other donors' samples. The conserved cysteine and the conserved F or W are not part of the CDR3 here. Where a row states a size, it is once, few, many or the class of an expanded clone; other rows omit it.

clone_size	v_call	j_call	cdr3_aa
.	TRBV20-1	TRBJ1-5	SARYDSGTLTVLSNQPQH
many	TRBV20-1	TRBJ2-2	SASVGRAGTGELF
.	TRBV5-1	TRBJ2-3	ASSLGQDTDTQY
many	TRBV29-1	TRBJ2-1	SVDEQGGYNEQF
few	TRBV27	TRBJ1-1	ASSLYLGHTEAF
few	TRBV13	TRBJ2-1	ASSARDTRGEQF
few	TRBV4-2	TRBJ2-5	ASSHGGQGVQETQY
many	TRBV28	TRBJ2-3	ASPPPGDRVTDTQY
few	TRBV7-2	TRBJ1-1	ASSEGVGTEAF
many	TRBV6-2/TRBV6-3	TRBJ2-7	ASRWTSPGEQY
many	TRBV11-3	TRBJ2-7	ASSLGGSDHEQY
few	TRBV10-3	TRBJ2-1	AISGTTGNEQF
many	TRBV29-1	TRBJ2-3	STKGADTQY
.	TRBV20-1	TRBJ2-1	SAGPSGGRDEQF
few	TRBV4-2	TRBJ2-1	ASSQAILTSEQF
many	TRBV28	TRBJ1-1	ASSPEGARTEAF
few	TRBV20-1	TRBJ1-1	SASSGPPNTEAF